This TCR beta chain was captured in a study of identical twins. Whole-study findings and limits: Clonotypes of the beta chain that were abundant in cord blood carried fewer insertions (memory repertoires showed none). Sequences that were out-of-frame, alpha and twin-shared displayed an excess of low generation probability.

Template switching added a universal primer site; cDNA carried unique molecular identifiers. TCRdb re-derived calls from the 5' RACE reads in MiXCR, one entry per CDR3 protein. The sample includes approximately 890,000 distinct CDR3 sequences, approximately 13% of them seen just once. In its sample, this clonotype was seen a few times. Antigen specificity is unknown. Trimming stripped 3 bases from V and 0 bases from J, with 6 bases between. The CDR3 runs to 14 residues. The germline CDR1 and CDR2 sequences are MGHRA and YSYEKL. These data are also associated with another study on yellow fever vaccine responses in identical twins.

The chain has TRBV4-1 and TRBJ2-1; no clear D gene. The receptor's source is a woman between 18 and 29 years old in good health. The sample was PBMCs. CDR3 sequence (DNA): TGCGCCAGCAGCCATGGTAACTCCTACAATGAGCAGTTCTTC. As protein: CASSHGNSYNEQFF.